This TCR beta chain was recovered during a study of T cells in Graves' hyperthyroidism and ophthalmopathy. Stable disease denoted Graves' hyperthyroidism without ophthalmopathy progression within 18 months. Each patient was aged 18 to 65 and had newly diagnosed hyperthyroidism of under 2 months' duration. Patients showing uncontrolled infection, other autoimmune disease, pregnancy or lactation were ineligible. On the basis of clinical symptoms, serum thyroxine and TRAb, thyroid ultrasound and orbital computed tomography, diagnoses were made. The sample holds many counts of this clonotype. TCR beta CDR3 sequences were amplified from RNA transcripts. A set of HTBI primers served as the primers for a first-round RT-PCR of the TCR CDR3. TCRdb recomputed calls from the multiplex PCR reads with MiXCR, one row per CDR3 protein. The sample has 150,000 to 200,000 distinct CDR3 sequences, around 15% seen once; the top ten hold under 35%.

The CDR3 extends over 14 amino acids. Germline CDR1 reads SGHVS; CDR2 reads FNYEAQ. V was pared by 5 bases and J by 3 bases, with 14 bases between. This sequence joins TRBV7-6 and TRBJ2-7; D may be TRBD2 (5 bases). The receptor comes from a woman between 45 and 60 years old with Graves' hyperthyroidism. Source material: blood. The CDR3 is CASSVSGNGYEQYF. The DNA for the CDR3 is TGTGCCAGCAGCGTCTCGGGGAACGGCTACGAGCAGTACTTC.